The 24 T cell receptor beta chains below all came from one sample that was sequenced in a study of PD-1 blockade in mismatch repair-deficient tumors. Sequencing used immunoSEQ multiplex PCR; TCRdb keeps in-frame clones, though not all of them. Here the sample spans over 100,000 clones, roughly 80% being singletons. Material: peripheral blood, obtained 60 weeks after starting pembrolizumab. These receptor sequences come from an adult with mismatch repair-deficient cancer.

This clone was counted a single time. The gene calls are TRBV5-4 and TRBJ2-5, with TRBD1 matching over 10 bases. There are 15 residues in the CDR3. Germline CDR1 SGHNT, CDR2 YYREEE (reference sequence). With 1 base clipped from V and 4 bases from J, the junction kept 4 bases outside the gene matches. CDR3 in DNA: TGTGCCAGCAGCTTGCGACAGGGGGCACGAGAGACCCAGTACTTC. Protein: CASSLRQGARETQYF.

This chain joins TRBV15 and TRBJ1-2, with D possibly matching TRBD1 (6 bases). The CDR3 spans 15 residues. The V end lost 0 bases, the J end lost 7 bases, and 15 bases lay between the germline ends. CDR1 and CDR2 from the germline V gene are LNHNV and YYDKDF (reference sequence). The CDR3, as DNA: TGTGCCACCAGCAGAGATCCAACAGGGCGGAGTGGCTACACCTTC. As protein: CATSRDPTGRSGYTF.

The gene calls are TRBV6-1 and TRBJ2-3; D unresolved. Germline V gene lookup returns CDR1 MNHNS and CDR2 SASEGT. V lost 5 bases and J 13 bases, leaving 13 bases between the germline ends. This CDR3 has 11 residues. In nucleotides, the CDR3 is TGTGCCAGCAGTTACCCGCCGGAGAAGTATTTT. Its protein is CASSYPPEKYF.

The table lists this clone with a few counts. The CDR3 sequence is CASSIVWRGMRTEAFF. DNA for the CDR3: TGTGCCAGTAGTATAGTGTGGCGGGGGATGAGGACTGAAGCTTTCTTT. The V and J genes are TRBV19 and TRBJ1-1; possibly TRBD1 for D (5 bases). Looked up from germline, CDR1 is LNHDA and CDR2 is SQIVND (reference sequence). The V and J ends lost 1 base and 5 bases respectively, with 17 bases between them. CDR3 length: 16 residues.

The V and J genes are TRBV2 and TRBJ2-5; the D gene is possibly TRBD2 (6 bases). The CDR3 has 14 residues. Trimming removed 5 bases from V and 0 bases from J, with 10 bases in between. In germline, CDR1 is SNHLY, CDR2 FYNNEI. CDR3 sequence reads: CASSREMYQETQYF. The CDR3 DNA follows: TGTGCCAGCAGTCGGGAGATGTACCAAGAGACCCAGTACTTC.

J is TRBJ2-7 and V is TRBV27; D is perhaps TRBD1 (5 bases). This CDR3 spans 14 amino acids. V lost 4 bases and J lost 9, with 19 bases in between. Germline V gives CDR1 MNHEY, CDR2 SMNVEV (reference sequence). The CDR3 nucleotides are TGTGCCAGCAGTTCCGGCTCCCGTAGGGGCGTGCAGTACTTC. Translation gives CASSSGSRRGVQYF.

V is TRBV6-5 and J is TRBJ2-7; maybe TRBD2 (5 bases). Germline values: CDR1 MNHEY, CDR2 SVGAGI. V shed 0 bases and J shed 0 bases, with 12 bases lying between them. This CDR3 is built from 16 residues. CDR3 in amino acids: CASSYSRASFSYEQYF. The CDR3 DNA is TGTGCCAGCAGTTACTCGAGGGCCAGTTTCTCCTACGAGCAGTACTTC.

V usage is TRBV5-4 and J usage is TRBJ2-7; TRBD1 is a possible D gene (6 bases). Germline CDR1 and CDR2: SGHNT and YYREEE (reference sequence). The CDR3 is 13 residues long. Trimming took off 1 base at V and 6 bases at J, with 11 bases between the two ends. The CDR3 nucleotides read TGTGCCAGCAGCTTGTCCAGGGGTGGCGAGCAGTACTTC. Translation: CASSLSRGGEQYF.

The J gene is TRBJ1-1, the V gene TRBV15; D is unresolved. Between the trimmed V and J ends, which lost 0 bases and 1 base, there was a span of 9 bases. Germline V gene sequence: CDR1 LNHNV, CDR2 YYDKDF (reference sequence). The CDR3 consists of 15 residues. The CDR3 coding sequence is TGTGCCACCAGCAGAGATCGCACCCCGAACACTGAAGCTTTCTTT. This gives the protein CATSRDRTPNTEAFF.

The V and J genes are TRBV30 and TRBJ2-6, with 8 bases matching TRBD2. The CDR3 loop spans 15 amino acids. Trimming cost V 4 bases and J 4 bases; bases outside gene matches: 6. Germline V gene data show CDR1 as GTSNPN and CDR2 as SVGIG (reference sequence). The CDR3 sequence is CAWTGGRAGANVLTF. DNA for the CDR3: TGTGCCTGGACGGGAGGGCGCGCGGGGGCCAACGTCCTGACTTTC.

In the case of this clone: One end of the junction does not line up with germline, which may come from a read error. The chain is built from TRBV11-3 and TRBJ2-7; D ambiguous. The CDR3 totals 13 residues. Germline V gene sequence: CDR1 SGHNT, CDR2 YENEEA. CDR3 sequence reads: CASSLGWAGEQYF. The CDR3 DNA is TGTGCCAGCAGTTTAGGGTGGGCCGGCGAGCAGTACTTC.

The chain is built from TRBV9 and TRBJ2-7; D not resolved. Germline CDR1 reads SGDLS; CDR2 reads YYNGEE. The CDR3 runs to 13 residues. Trimming removed 3 bases from V and 0 bases from J, with 7 bases in between. CDR3 in DNA: TGTGCCAGCAGCGGCACCTCCTCCTACGAGCAGTACTTC. Translating it yields CASSGTSSYEQYF.

This chain links TRBV19 with TRBJ1-3; 7 bases map to TRBD1. Per germline, CDR1 LNHDA and CDR2 SQIVND (reference sequence). The CDR3 is made up of 15 amino acids. The trim removed 6 bases at V and 0 bases at J, leaving 5 bases unmatched. The CDR3 DNA follows: TGTGCCAGTAGCACGACAGGGTACTCTGGAAACACCATATATTTT. It codes for CASSTTGYSGNTIYF.

The rearrangement joins TRBV30 to TRBJ2-7; D may be TRBD1 (6 bases). Germline lookup yields CDR1 GTSNPN and CDR2 SVGIG (reference sequence). Trimming cost V 7 bases and J 1 base, with 14 bases left between them. The CDR3 is made up of 13 amino acids. The CDR3 loop is CAFSDSPSYEQYF. The CDR3 nucleotides are TGTGCCTTCTCGGACAGCCCGTCCTACGAGCAGTACTTC.

This clone was picked up one time. The chain is built from TRBV19 and TRBJ1-1; D might be TRBD1 (6 bases). The germline V gene has CDR1 LNHDA and CDR2 SQIVND (reference sequence). The CDR3 has 15 amino acids. The V end lost 7 bases, the J end lost 4 bases, and 19 bases lay between the germline ends. CDR3: CASIPLGGLLTEAFF. The CDR3 coding sequence is TGTGCCAGTATCCCTTTGGGGGGCCTCCTCACTGAAGCTTTCTTT.

This clone was observed a few times. The rearrangement links TRBV7-9 to TRBJ2-3; 7 positions match TRBD2. Unmatched junction bases numbered 10, after V lost 3 bases and J lost 4 bases. Germline CDR1 is SEHNR and CDR2 is FQNEAQ (reference sequence). The CDR3 extends over 16 amino acids. Here the CDR3 reads CASSLVLGGSPDTQYF. The CDR3 DNA is TGTGCCAGCAGCTTGGTACTTGGCGGGAGCCCAGATACGCAGTATTTT.

This clone has just one count. The rearrangement joins TRBV11-3 to TRBJ1-1; D perhaps matches TRBD1 (5 bases). V was trimmed by 5 bases and J by 10 bases, leaving 20 bases between them. CDR1 and CDR2 (germline): SGHNT, YENEEA. CDR3 length: 14 residues. CDR3 sequence (DNA): TGTGCCAGCAGCCCTAGCGGGGCCCATCGAGGAGCTTTCTTT. Protein product: CASSPSGAHRGAFF.

The rearrangement links TRBV7-9 to TRBJ2-7, with D unresolved. Trimming stripped 6 bases from V and 4 bases from J, with 16 bases between. The CDR3 is 14 residues long. Germline V gene lookup returns CDR1 SEHNR and CDR2 FQNEAQ (reference sequence). The CDR3 region has the DNA TGTGCCAGCAGTAAAAAGGGCCTGCCTTACGAGCAGTACTTC. Protein: CASSKKGLPYEQYF.

The rearrangement joins TRBV29-1 to TRBJ2-3; D remains ambiguous. V gave up 7 bases and J gave up 0 bases, with 8 bases separating them. The CDR3 loop spans 12 amino acids. Looked up from germline, CDR1 is SQVTM and CDR2 is ANQGSEA. CDR3 loop: CSANNSTDTQYF. Here the CDR3 DNA reads TGCAGCGCTAATAATAGCACAGATACGCAGTATTTT.

This sequence joins TRBV5-6 and TRBJ1-4; TRBD1 matches 7 bases. The J segment lost 4 bases and the V segment lost 4 bases, leaving 7 bases of the junction unmatched. Per germline, CDR1 SGHDT and CDR2 YYEEEE. The CDR3 contains 15 residues. This CDR3 is CASSPQGGYNEKLFF. The CDR3 DNA is TGTGCCAGCAGCCCCCAAGGGGGCTATAATGAAAAACTGTTTTTT.

J is TRBJ2-7 and V is TRBV7-9; the match to TRBD1 covers 10 bases. This CDR3 contains 15 residues. The V gene end was trimmed by 5 bases and the J gene end by 4 bases; junction bases not matched to a gene: 8. Looked up from germline, CDR1 is SEHNR and CDR2 is FQNEAQ (reference sequence). CDR3: CASSRWTGGEYEQYF. As DNA, the CDR3 is TGTGCCAGCAGCCGTTGGACAGGGGGGGAATACGAGCAGTACTTC.

V is TRBV19 and J is TRBJ2-7; tentatively, D is TRBD1 (5 bases). The ends were cut back, 5 bases at V and 1 base at J, with 9 bases in the middle. This CDR3 has 13 amino acids. Per the germline V gene, CDR1 is LNHDA and CDR2 is SQIVND (reference sequence). CDR3 protein: CASSLQESYEQYF. The CDR3 bases are TGTGCCAGTAGTTTACAGGAATCCTACGAGCAGTACTTC.

The gene calls are TRBV2 and TRBJ1-2; no reliable D call. V lost 3 bases, J lost 7 bases, and 21 bases lay in between. CDR1 is SNHLY, CDR2 FYNNEI, per germline. The CDR3 covers 16 residues. In DNA form, the CDR3 reads TGTGCCAGCAGTGATAGTCAGGCCCCCCCGCAAGTTGGCTACACCTTC. It translates to CASSDSQAPPQVGYTF.

The J gene is TRBJ1-1, the V gene TRBV10-3; D not resolved. Between the trimmed V and J ends, which lost 6 bases and 3 bases, there was a span of 14 bases. The CDR3 covers 14 residues. Per the germline V gene, CDR1 is ENHRY and CDR2 is SYGVKD. The CDR3 nucleotides read TGTGCCATCAGCGAAAGGGCAAGAGACACTGAAGCTTTCTTT. It encodes CAISERARDTEAFF.